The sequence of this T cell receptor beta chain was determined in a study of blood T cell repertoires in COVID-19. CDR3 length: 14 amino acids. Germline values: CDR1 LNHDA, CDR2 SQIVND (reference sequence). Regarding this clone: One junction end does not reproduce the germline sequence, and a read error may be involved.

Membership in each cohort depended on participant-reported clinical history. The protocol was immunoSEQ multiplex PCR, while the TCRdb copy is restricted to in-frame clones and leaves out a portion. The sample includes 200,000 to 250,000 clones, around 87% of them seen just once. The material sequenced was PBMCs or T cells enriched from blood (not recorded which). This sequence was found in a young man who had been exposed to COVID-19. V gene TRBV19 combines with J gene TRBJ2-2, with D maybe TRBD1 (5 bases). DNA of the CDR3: TGTGCCAGTAGGGTCCCAGGGAACATCGGGGAGCTGTTTTTT. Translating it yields CASRVPGNIGELFF.